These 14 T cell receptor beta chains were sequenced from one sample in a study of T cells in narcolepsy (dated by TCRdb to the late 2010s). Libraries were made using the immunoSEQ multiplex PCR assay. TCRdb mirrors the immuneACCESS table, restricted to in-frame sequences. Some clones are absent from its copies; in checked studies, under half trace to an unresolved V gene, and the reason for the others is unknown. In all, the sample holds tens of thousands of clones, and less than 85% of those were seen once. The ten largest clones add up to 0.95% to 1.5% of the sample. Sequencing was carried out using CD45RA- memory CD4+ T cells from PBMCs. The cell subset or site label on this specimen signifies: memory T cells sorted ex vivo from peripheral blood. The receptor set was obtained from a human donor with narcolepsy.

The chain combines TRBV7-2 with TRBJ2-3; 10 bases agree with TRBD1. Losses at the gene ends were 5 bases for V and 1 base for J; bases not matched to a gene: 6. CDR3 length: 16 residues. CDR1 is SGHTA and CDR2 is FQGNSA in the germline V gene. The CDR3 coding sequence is TGTGCCAGCAGCGCAACCGGGACAGGGGGCACAGATACGCAGTATTTT. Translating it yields CASSATGTGGTDTQYF.

The CDR3 region is CASSLRGTGRRGYTF. The CDR3 coding sequence is TGTGCCAGCAGTTTACGAGGGACAGGCCGACGGGGCTACACCTTC. The V gene is TRBV27, the J gene TRBJ1-2; 8 positions agree with TRBD1. The CDR3 has 15 amino acids. Germline lookup yields CDR1 MNHEY and CDR2 SMNVEV (reference sequence). J gave up 8 bases and V 2 bases, and 10 bases lay outside the gene matches.

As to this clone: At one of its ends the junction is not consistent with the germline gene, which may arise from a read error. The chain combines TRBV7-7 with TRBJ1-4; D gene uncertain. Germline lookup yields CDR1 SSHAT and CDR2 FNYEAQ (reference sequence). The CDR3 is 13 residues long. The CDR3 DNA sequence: TGTGCTAGCAGCTTAAATACGCGTGAAAAACTGTTTTTT. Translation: CASSLNTREKLFF.

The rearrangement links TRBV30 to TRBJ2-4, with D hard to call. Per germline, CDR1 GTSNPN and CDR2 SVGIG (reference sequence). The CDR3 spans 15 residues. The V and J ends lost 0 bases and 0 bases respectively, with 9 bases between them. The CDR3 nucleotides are TGTGCCTGGAGTGTGGGCACCTTAGCCAAAAACATTCAGTACTTC. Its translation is CAWSVGTLAKNIQYF.

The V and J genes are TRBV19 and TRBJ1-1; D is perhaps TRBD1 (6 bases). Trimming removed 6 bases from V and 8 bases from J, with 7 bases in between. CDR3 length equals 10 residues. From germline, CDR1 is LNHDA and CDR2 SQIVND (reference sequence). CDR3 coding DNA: TGTGCCAGTAGAGGGACAGAAGCTTTCTTT. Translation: CASRGTEAFF.

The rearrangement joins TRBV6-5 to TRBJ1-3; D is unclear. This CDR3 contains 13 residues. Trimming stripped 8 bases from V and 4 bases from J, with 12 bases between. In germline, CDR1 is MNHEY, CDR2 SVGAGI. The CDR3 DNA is TGTGCCAGCTTCCGGGAGGGAGGAAACACCATATATTTT. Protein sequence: CASFREGGNTIYF.

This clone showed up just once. Written as DNA, the CDR3 is TGTGCCTGGAGTGTCACCAGCCTCTCTGGAAACACCATATATTTT. As protein: CAWSVTSLSGNTIYF. V is TRBV30 and J is TRBJ1-3; D gene unclear. This CDR3 contains 15 residues. Trimming stripped 0 bases from V and 0 bases from J, with 9 bases between. Germline CDR1 is GTSNPN and CDR2 is SVGIG (reference sequence).

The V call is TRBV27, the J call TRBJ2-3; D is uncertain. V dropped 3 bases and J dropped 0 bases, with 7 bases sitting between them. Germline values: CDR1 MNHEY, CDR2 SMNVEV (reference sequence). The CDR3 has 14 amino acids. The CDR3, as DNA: TGTGCCAGCAGTTTGAGGCCTAGCACAGATACGCAGTATTTT. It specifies CASSLRPSTDTQYF.

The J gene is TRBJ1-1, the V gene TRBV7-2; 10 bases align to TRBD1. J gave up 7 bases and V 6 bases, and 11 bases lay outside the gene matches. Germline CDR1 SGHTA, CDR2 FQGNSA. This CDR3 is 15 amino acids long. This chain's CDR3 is CASRGGGTGVGEAFF. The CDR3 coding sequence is TGTGCCAGCAGAGGAGGGGGGACAGGGGTTGGTGAAGCTTTCTTT.

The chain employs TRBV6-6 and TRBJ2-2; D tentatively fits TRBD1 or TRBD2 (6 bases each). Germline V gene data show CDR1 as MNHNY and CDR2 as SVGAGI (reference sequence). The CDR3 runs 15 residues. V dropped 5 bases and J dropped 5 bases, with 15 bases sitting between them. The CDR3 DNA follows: TGTGCCAGCAGTGAGATGGGGGGCGTTACCGGGGAGCTGTTTTTT. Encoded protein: CASSEMGGVTGELFF.

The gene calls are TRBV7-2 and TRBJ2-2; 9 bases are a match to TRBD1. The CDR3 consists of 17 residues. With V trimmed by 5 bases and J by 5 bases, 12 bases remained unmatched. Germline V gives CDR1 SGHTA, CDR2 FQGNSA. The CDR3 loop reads CASSPDRGGIDTGELFF. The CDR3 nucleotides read TGTGCCAGCAGCCCGGACAGGGGAGGTATTGATACCGGGGAGCTGTTTTTT.

CDR3 protein: CASSPGTYQKPLDTQYF. The DNA for the CDR3 is TGTGCCAGCAGTCCCGGGACTTACCAAAAGCCCCTGGATACGCAGTATTTT. V usage is TRBV11-1 and J usage is TRBJ2-3; possibly TRBD2 for D (6 bases). The V end was cut by 6 bases, the J end by 6 bases, with 25 bases between. From germline, CDR1 is SGHAT and CDR2 FQDESV (reference sequence). This CDR3 contains 17 residues.

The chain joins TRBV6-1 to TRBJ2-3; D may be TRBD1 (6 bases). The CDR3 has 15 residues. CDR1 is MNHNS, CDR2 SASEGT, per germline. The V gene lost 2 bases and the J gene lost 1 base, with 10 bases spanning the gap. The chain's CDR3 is CASSERAGGTDTQYF. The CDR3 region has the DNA TGTGCCAGCAGTGAACGGGCAGGGGGCACAGATACGCAGTATTTT.

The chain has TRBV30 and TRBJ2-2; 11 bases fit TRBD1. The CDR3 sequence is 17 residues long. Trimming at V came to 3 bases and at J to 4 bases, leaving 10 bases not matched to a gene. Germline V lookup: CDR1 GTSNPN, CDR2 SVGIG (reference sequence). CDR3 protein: CAWREDRGRVSTGELFF. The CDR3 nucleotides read TGTGCCTGGAGGGAGGACAGGGGGCGGGTGAGCACCGGGGAGCTGTTTTTT.